In its sample, the clone carrying this T cell receptor (beta chain) was seen a few times. Its specificity is not known. This entry belongs to a study of early T cells in non-severe SARS-CoV-2 infection. Notes on the study in general: Anti-spike CD8 responses were favored in VDJdb matching, and private and CD4 specificities were missed.

As part of library construction, unique molecular identifiers were attached to individual cDNA molecules. TCRdb analysed the 5' RACE reads with MiXCR anew, one entry per CDR3 protein. The table shows tens of thousands of distinct CDR3 sequences, with roughly a tenth occurring only once. After removal of 1 base from V and 7 bases from J, the junction contained 7 bases not matched to a gene. Germline CDR1 reads SGHAT; CDR2 reads FQNNGV. There are 16 residues in the CDR3. The sequence was obtained from an adult who was a healthcare worker with PCR-confirmed SARS-CoV-2 infection or an uninfected control (not recorded which). V and J are TRBV11-2 and TRBJ2-4, with 10 bases aligning to TRBD1. Sequenced here: whole blood, sampled at baseline. The chain's CDR3 is CASSLALTGGANIQYF. The CDR3 DNA reads as TGTGCCAGCAGCTTAGCGCTGACAGGGGGCGCGAACATTCAGTACTTC.